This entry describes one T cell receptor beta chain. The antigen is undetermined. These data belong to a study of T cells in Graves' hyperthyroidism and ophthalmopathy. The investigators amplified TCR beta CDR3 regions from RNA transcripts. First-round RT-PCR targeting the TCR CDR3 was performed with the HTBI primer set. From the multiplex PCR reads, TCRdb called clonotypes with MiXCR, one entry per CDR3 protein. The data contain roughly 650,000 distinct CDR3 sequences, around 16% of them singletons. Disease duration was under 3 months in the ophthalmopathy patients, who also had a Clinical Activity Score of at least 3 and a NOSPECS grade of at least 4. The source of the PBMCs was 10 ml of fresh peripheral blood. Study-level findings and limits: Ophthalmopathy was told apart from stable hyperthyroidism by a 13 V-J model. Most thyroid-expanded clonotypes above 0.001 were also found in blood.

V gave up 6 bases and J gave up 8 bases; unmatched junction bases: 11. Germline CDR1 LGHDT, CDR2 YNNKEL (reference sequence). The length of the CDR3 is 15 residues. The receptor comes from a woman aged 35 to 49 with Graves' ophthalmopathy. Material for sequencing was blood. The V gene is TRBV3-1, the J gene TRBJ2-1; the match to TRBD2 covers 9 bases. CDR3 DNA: TGTGCCAGCAGTCCTTGGGCGGGAGGGGGCGATGAGCAGTTCTTC. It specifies CASSPWAGGGDEQFF.